This TCR beta chain was found in a study of regulatory T cells in long-lasting Graves disease (dated by TCRdb to the early 2020s). Background on the whole study: In the newly diagnosed Graves' disease group, patients had been taking antithyroid drugs for less than 3 months. Patients with persistent Graves' disease were compared with patients with newly diagnosed Graves' disease using TCR sequencing and RNA sequencing of peripheral blood. The study took place in China and was registered as a clinical trial. A total of some 33 samples were covered by TCR sequencing, comprising roughly 13 persistent and around 20 newly diagnosed Graves' disease patients. Overall results and qualifications from the work: Preferential use of TRBV28, TRBJ1-2 and TRBJ2-5 was observed in persistent disease, whereas TRBV20-1 and TRBJ2-1 were favored in newly diagnosed disease. Sequencing and analysis were limited to the TCR beta chain. A larger number of public clonotypes was shared among persistent patients (approximately 2,500) than among newly diagnosed patients (around 890). Only peripheral blood was studied, because thyroid tissue, the primary lesion, was inaccessible. Compared with newly diagnosed patients, patients with persistent Graves' disease had lower TCR Shannon entropy and fewer highly expanded clones, which suggests clonal expansion. The authors noted that the small sample size was a limitation that may lower accuracy.

The time point label here, explained by the study, means: newly diagnosed GD, antithyroid drugs for less than 3 months. For both TCR sequencing and RNA sequencing, RNA was extracted from PBMCs using TRIzol. The diagnosis of Graves' disease was made according to American Thyroid Association guidelines. Patients were recruited from an endocrinology department in Xi'an, China. Each patient gave around 9.2 milliliters of peripheral blood, collected in an EDTA anticoagulant tube. PBMCs were isolated by Ficoll Paque Plus density gradient separation without further T cell sorting. An Agilent 2100 Bioanalyzer and agarose gel were used to assess RNA quality, and a NanoDrop 2000 was used to measure RNA concentration. The method behind the library was multiplex PCR. The data were produced on an Illumina HiSeq 4000. To build TCR beta libraries, CDR3 regions were amplified by Arm-PCR using iRepertoire HTBI primers. Before sequencing, the PCR products underwent gel purification. The published analysis was carried out like this. Gene usage analysis of CDR3 amino acid clonotypes used the 62 TRBV and about 13 TRBJ segments found across samples. COPE and FqMerger were used to merge the filtered high-quality paired reads into contigs. BLAST was used to align contigs to the IMGT TRBV, TRBD and TRBJ reference genes, and CDR3 was defined following IMGT. Highly expanded clones were defined as clonotypes with a frequency above 0.1%. Shannon entropy served as the measure of repertoire diversity, while the Gini coefficient captured V-J evenness. A clonotype found in more than one individual was treated as public. TCRdb handled the public reads itself, with Q25 trimming in fastp and clone calling in MiXCR, and kept productive beta chains. Every distinct CDR3 protein forms one entry, paired with its most common genes and DNA. TCRdb's processing, not the study's, gives the V and J calls here. The sample has more than 400,000 distinct CDR3 sequences on record, 15% to 20% of them singletons. Roughly an eighth of the sample rests with the top ten.

V loses 4 bases of germline sequence and J loses 6 bases, and the interval between the two ends is 13 bases. Measured from the cysteine to the phenylalanine, the CDR3 is 14 residues long. Of all the DNA, just the CDR3 is kept, 42 bases in frame from base 1. Sequences SGHRS (CDR1) and YFSETQ (CDR2) are obtained from the germline V gene. This clonotype was detected a few times. Its cognate antigen has yet to be identified. Base qualities were left out, and no much larger clone turns up one base away. This same sample was also taken into another study, of T cells in Graves' hyperthyroidism and ophthalmopathy. Looking at the second paper: A patient counted as having stable Graves' hyperthyroidism if no progression to ophthalmopathy occurred over 18 months of follow-up. Hyperthyroidism patients were aged 18 to 65 years and newly diagnosed, with disease duration of less than 2 months. Any patient with an uncontrolled infection, another autoimmune disease, pregnancy or lactation was excluded. Diagnoses were based on clinical symptoms, serum thyroxine and TRAb, thyroid ultrasound and orbital computed tomography. The first round of RT-PCR for the TCR CDR3 was performed with the HTBI primer set and the Qiagen OneStep RT-PCR kit. Most expanded thyroid clonotypes (frequency above 0.001) were also found in blood, which suggests that blood repertoires may mirror thyroid immune responses. Ophthalmopathy was separated from stable hyperthyroidism by a 13 V-J signature model, with around 88% sensitivity and roughly 81% specificity obtained in cross-validation and 80%/75% obtained in testing. In validation, the model predicted progression to ophthalmopathy with 65% to 71% sensitivity and less than 75% specificity, a median of 6.5 months before onset. A discovery cohort of about 96 patients, about 44 with Graves' ophthalmopathy and over 55 with stable Graves' hyperthyroidism, was used to find distinguishing TCR V-J signatures. Prospective prediction of ophthalmopathy was tested in an independent validation cohort of about 19 hyperthyroidism patients and 17 patients who later progressed to ophthalmopathy. The 100 discovery patients were randomly split 7:3 into training and test sets. The study also compared thyroid tissue and blood T-cell repertoires from more than five Graves' hyperthyroidism patients. After blood sampling, hyperthyroidism patients were treated with methimazole at a starting dose of 30 mg daily, and ophthalmopathy patients were treated with high-dose intravenous methylprednisolone. Libraries were constructed in a second round of multiplex PCR, after which size selection and purification were performed. Libraries were sequenced paired-end with 100 bp reads on an Illumina HiSeq2000. SOAPnuke was used to process the raw data, with reads discarded if the reads contained adapters or uncalled bases, had a mean Phred below 15, or lacked an exact constant-primer or identifier match. High-quality paired reads were merged with COPE v1.2.5, and unique nucleotide sequences were defined as clonotypes. Clonotypes were aligned to IMGT TRBV, TRBD and TRBJ reference segments using MiTCR v1.1. The analysis included only V-J combinations with a frequency above 0.0001, which together covered more than 98% of the repertoires. The TCS score was defined as F50 (clonal expansion) divided by E x V (chaos), with BLOSUM62-based TCRdist calculated between CDR3 peptides within each V-J. Welch's t-statistics and random forest reduced around 550 V-J features to 10 to 15, which were used in a naive Bayes classifier (R e1071). No statistical method was used to set the sample size in advance, and investigators knew the group allocation. The paper reports TCR Vbeta CDR3 sequencing of some 140 peripheral blood samples: under 45 ophthalmopathy, approximately 74 hyperthyroidism and around 17 progressor patients.

Material: peripheral blood mononuclear cells (PBMCs), obtained at new diagnosis, from a patient treated with antithyroid drugs. The rearranged segments are TRBV5-1 and TRBJ1-4; the D gene is perhaps TRBD1, from 5 matching bases. This sequence originates from a man aged 35 to 55 with Graves disease. Donor details come from another sample of the same person, matched by shared clones. The sequenced DNA: TGCGCCAGCAGCCGGAGGACACAAGATGAAAAACTGTTTTTT. Its product reads: CASSRRTQDEKLFF.